A single sample is the source of the 25 T cell receptor beta chains below, sequenced in a study of CD8 T cells in ankylosing spondylitis. Study-level points and caveats: Apparently characteristic of ankylosing spondylitis blood was a TCR beta motif (under ten highly homologous variants).

These receptors are not linked to any known antigen. TCRdb fed the 5' RACE reads into MiXCR, producing one record per CDR3 protein. The table lists roughly 300,000 distinct CDR3 sequences, around 7.6% of them singletons, with less than 15% in the top ten. Sequenced input: blood, either unsorted or a sorted T cell fraction (not recorded which). Source of these receptors: a male donor with ankylosing spondylitis.

This chain links TRBV27 with TRBJ2-1; no firm D call. CDR3 length: 15 amino acids. Germline lookup yields CDR1 MNHEY and CDR2 SMNVEV (reference sequence). V was shortened by 5 bases and J by 0 bases, with 11 bases between the two germline ends. The CDR3 sequence: CASSPQYTSYNEQFF. The CDR3 coding sequence is TGTGCCAGCAGTCCCCAATACACCTCCTACAATGAGCAGTTCTTC.

Many counts were recorded for this clonotype. This chain uses TRBV5-1 with TRBJ2-7, with a possible D match to TRBD2 (5 bases). V was trimmed by 4 bases and J by 5 bases, leaving 7 bases between them. This CDR3 has 11 residues. Germline CDR1 and CDR2: SGHRS and YFSETQ. CDR3 in amino acids: CASSQRDEQYF. The CDR3 coding sequence is TGCGCCAGCAGCCAGAGGGACGAGCAGTACTTC.

The rearrangement links TRBV10-3 to TRBJ2-2, with TRBD2 matching over 10 bases. The length of the CDR3 is 16 residues. Germline V gene lookup returns CDR1 ENHRY and CDR2 SYGVKD. Trimming removed 5 bases from V and 6 bases from J; junction bases left unmatched: 9. CDR3 protein: CAISSRGLAGAGELFF. CDR3 DNA: TGTGCCATCAGTAGCAGGGGCCTAGCGGGAGCCGGGGAGCTGTTTTTT.

This chain links TRBV27 with TRBJ2-2; either TRBD1 or TRBD2 may supply D (5 bases each). CDR3 size: 14 residues. Germline CDR1 reads MNHEY; CDR2 reads SMNVEV (reference sequence). Deletions cut 5 bases from V and 4 bases from J, with 11 bases between. The CDR3 reads CASSPGPLTGELFF. DNA for the CDR3: TGTGCCAGCAGTCCGGGACCGCTCACCGGGGAGCTGTTTTTT.

The table lists this clonotype with a few counts. This chain joins TRBV7-3 and TRBJ1-1; 9 positions agree with TRBD1. Germline V gene sequence: CDR1 SGHTA, CDR2 FQGTGA. The CDR3 contains 14 residues. V gave up 5 bases and J gave up 1 base; unmatched junction bases: 2. CDR3 residues: CASSQTGGNTEAFF. For the CDR3, the DNA is TGTGCCAGCAGCCAGACAGGGGGGAACACTGAAGCTTTCTTT.

This clonotype was found a few times. V is TRBV5-6 and J is TRBJ2-1; D gene uncertain. Trimming removed 3 bases from V and 2 bases from J, with 12 bases in between. Germline CDR1 and CDR2: SGHDT and YYEEEE. The CDR3 consists of 15 residues. CDR3 DNA: TGTGCCAGCAGCTCCATTCGGGCGCCCTACAATGAGCAGTTCTTC. It translates to CASSSIRAPYNEQFF.

This clonotype was counted between two and nine times. CDR3 in amino acids: CASSLEASTAQHF. Written as DNA, the CDR3 is TGCGCCAGCAGCTTGGAGGCTTCGACCGCACAGCATTTT. The rearrangement joins TRBV5-1 to TRBJ1-5, with D unclear. The V end lost 0 bases, the J end lost 13 bases, and 14 bases lay between the germline ends. From germline, CDR1 is SGHRS and CDR2 YFSETQ. The CDR3 contains 13 residues. The whole variable domain, remainder taken from reference TRBV5-1 and TRBJ1-5, is KAGVTQTPRYLIKTRGQQVTLSCSPISGHRSVSWYQQTPGQGLQFLFEYFSETQRNKGNFPGRFSGRQFSNSRSEMNVSTLELGDSALYLCASSLEASTAQHFGDGTRLSIL.

The chain combines TRBV5-1 with TRBJ2-7, with 7 bases identical to TRBD2. The germline gives CDR1 SGHRS, CDR2 YFSETQ. The CDR3 is 14 amino acids. The junction had 3 bases not matched to a gene; V was cut back by 3 bases and J by 0 bases. CDR3 nucleotide sequence: TGCGCCAGCAGCTCCGGGGGGAGCTCCTACGAGCAGTACTTC. Translated: CASSSGGSSYEQYF.

The CDR3 coding sequence is TGTGCCAGCAGCTTACGCCTCGGGAGCTCCTACAATGAGCAGTTCTTC. The encoded protein is CASSLRLGSSYNEQFF. The rearrangement joins TRBV5-6 to TRBJ2-1; D perhaps matches TRBD2 (6 bases). The V gene lost 2 bases and the J gene lost 0 bases, with 12 bases spanning the gap. Germline V gene sequence: CDR1 SGHDT, CDR2 YYEEEE. This CDR3 spans 16 amino acids.

This clonotype was picked up a small number of times. The chain employs TRBV5-6 and TRBJ2-3, with D possibly called TRBD1 or TRBD2 (5 bases each). The V and J ends lost 4 bases and 0 bases respectively, with 15 bases between them. The length of the CDR3 is 16 residues. Germline lookup yields CDR1 SGHDT and CDR2 YYEEEE. CDR3 DNA: TGTGCCAGCAGCCGAGACTGGGGGTCTAGCACAGATACGCAGTATTTT. Amino acid sequence: CASSRDWGSSTDTQYF.

This rearrangement joins TRBV7-3 to TRBJ2-3, with 12 bases aligning to TRBD2. Germline CDR1 SGHTA, CDR2 FQGTGA. V lost 4 bases, J lost 4 bases, and 3 bases stayed unmatched. The CDR3 runs to 15 residues. The CDR3 loop reads CASSSTSGRSDTQYF. In nucleotides, the CDR3 is TGTGCCAGCAGCTCGACTAGCGGGAGATCAGATACGCAGTATTTT.

This clonotype was seen at least ten times. The junction shows a germline mismatch at one end, possibly a read error. The chain carries TRBV5-1 and TRBJ2-2, with D unresolved. CDR1 is SGHRS and CDR2 is YFSETQ in the germline V gene. The CDR3 extends over 14 amino acids. The CDR3 nucleotides are TGTGCCAGCAGTTTAGCAGGGAACACCGGGGAGCTGTTTTTT. This sequence encodes CASSLAGNTGELFF.

This chain uses TRBV5-1 with TRBJ2-2, with D possibly matching TRBD1 (6 bases). Germline V lookup: CDR1 SGHRS, CDR2 YFSETQ. This CDR3 spans 15 amino acids. V lost 4 bases and J lost 1, with 11 bases in between. This CDR3 is CASSELTGNTGELFF. The CDR3 region has the DNA TGCGCCAGCAGCGAGTTGACAGGGAACACCGGGGAGCTGTTTTTT.

This clonotype was counted between two and nine times. The J gene is TRBJ2-5, the V gene TRBV19; 9 bases are shared with TRBD1. Germline V gene sequence: CDR1 LNHDA, CDR2 SQIVND (reference sequence). The CDR3 consists of 14 residues. The junction had 11 bases not matched to a gene; V was cut back by 10 bases and J by 5 bases. Here the CDR3 reads CATGTGTGSETQYF. In nucleotides, the CDR3 is TGTGCCACCGGGACCGGGACAGGGTCGGAGACCCAGTACTTC.

This clonotype has just a few counts. This sequence joins TRBV6-5 and TRBJ2-1; no firm D call. Trimming pared 0 bases from V and 10 bases from J, leaving 10 bases between. Looked up from germline, CDR1 is MNHEY and CDR2 is SVGAGI. The CDR3 has 13 amino acids. The chain's CDR3 is CASSYSTVGEQFF. CDR3 sequence (DNA): TGTGCCAGCAGTTACTCGACGGTGGGCGAGCAGTTCTTC.

This clonotype was seen a handful of times. The chain has TRBV11-1 and TRBJ2-1, with 11 bases aligning to TRBD2. Germline CDR1 reads SGHAT; CDR2 reads FQDESV (reference sequence). Unmatched junction bases numbered 15, after V lost 5 bases and J lost 3 bases. CDR3 length: 19 amino acids. The DNA for the CDR3 is TGTGCCAGCAGCCACAACCTAGCGGGAGGCCCCGCTAACTACAATGAGCAGTTCTTC. It translates to CASSHNLAGGPANYNEQFF.

This clonotype occurred many times. The chain carries TRBV5-5 and TRBJ1-3; 8 bases fit TRBD1. CDR1 SGHKS and CDR2 YYEKEE come from the germline V gene (reference sequence). The CDR3 is 16 amino acids. Trimming took 1 base from V and 3 from J; bases not matched to a gene: 6. CDR3 residues: CASSLQGALIGNTIYF. The CDR3 bases are TGTGCCAGCAGCTTGCAGGGGGCATTAATTGGAAACACCATATATTTT.

The table lists this clonotype with many counts. Germline is not matched at one junction end, which may reflect a read error. The rearrangement links TRBV7-7 to TRBJ2-5; D may correspond to TRBD1 or TRBD2 (6 bases each). The CDR3 is made up of 13 amino acids. Per germline, CDR1 SSHAT and CDR2 FNYEAQ (reference sequence). The CDR3 region has the DNA TGTGCTAGCAGCTTGGGGGGCGTGGAGACCCAGTACTTC. Translating it yields CASSLGGVETQYF.

This clonotype was counted at least ten times. This chain joins TRBV29-1 and TRBJ1-2; TRBD1 is a possible D gene (6 bases). The CDR3 has 15 amino acids. V gave up 3 bases and J gave up 3 bases, with 17 bases separating them. Germline V lookup: CDR1 SQVTM, CDR2 ANQGSEA. CDR3 bases: TGCAGCGTTGAGCCCTTGGGGGGGCTGGACTATGGCTACACCTTC. As protein: CSVEPLGGLDYGYTF.

This clonotype was detected many times. The chain carries TRBV5-6 and TRBJ2-7; 7 nucleotides agree with TRBD1. Germline assignment: CDR1 SGHDT and CDR2 YYEEEE. V trimming: 4 bases; J trimming: 4 bases; junction bases outside the gene matches: 8. CDR3 size: 14 residues. CDR3 nucleotides: TGTGCCAGCAGCAGAGGGGGCGGAGGATACGAGCAGTACTTC. This encodes CASSRGGGGYEQYF.

The chain couples TRBV5-1 to TRBJ2-3, with a weak D call TRBD1 (5 bases). Germline assignment: CDR1 SGHRS and CDR2 YFSETQ. CDR3 size: 15 residues. Trimming removed 1 base from V and 1 base from J, with 10 bases in between. CDR3 sequence (DNA): TGCGCCAGCAGCTTGATCGACAGCCGCACAGATACGCAGTATTTT. Protein product: CASSLIDSRTDTQYF.

This clonotype has more than one count but fewer than ten. The V call is TRBV20-1, the J call TRBJ1-1; 11 nucleotides agree with TRBD1. The germline V gene encodes CDR1 DFQATT and CDR2 SNEGSKA (reference sequence). The V segment lost 1 base and the J segment 11 bases; nucleotides outside the gene matches: 6. CDR3 length: 13 residues. CDR3 nucleotides: TGCAGTGCTAGAGGCGGGACAGGGGGAGTCGCTTTCTTT. Its translation is CSARGGTGGVAFF.

The chain has TRBV4-1 and TRBJ1-4; D may be TRBD1 (5 bases). Trimming took off 0 bases at V and 7 bases at J, with 12 bases between the two ends. CDR3 length: 15 amino acids. Per the germline V gene, CDR1 is MGHRA and CDR2 is YSYEKL. CDR3 nucleotide sequence: TGCGCCAGCAGCCAAGATCAAAGGGGTGGTGAAAAACTGTTTTTT. Its protein product is CASSQDQRGGEKLFF.

This chain uses TRBV4-3 with TRBJ2-7, with 7 bases matching TRBD2. This CDR3 comprises 17 residues. V dropped 1 base and J dropped 1; count of bases not matched to a gene: 10. The germline V gene encodes CDR1 LGHNA and CDR2 YSLEER. The DNA of the CDR3 is TGCGCCAGCAGCCAAGGCCTGGGAGGGCCTAGGTCCTACGAGCAGTACTTC. It is translated as CASSQGLGGPRSYEQYF.

The V gene is TRBV5-1, the J gene TRBJ1-1, with D possibly TRBD1 on 6 matching bases. Looked up from germline, CDR1 is SGHRS and CDR2 is YFSETQ. This CDR3 region has 18 residues. The germline V and J ends were trimmed by 0 bases and 2 bases, with 20 bases remaining between them. The CDR3 DNA follows: TGCGCCAGCAGCTTGGCCACACCGGGACACCACGTAAACACTGAAGCTTTCTTT. Its protein product is CASSLATPGHHVNTEAFF. Combining the CDR3 with reference TRBV5-1 and TRBJ1-1 gives the whole variable domain KAGVTQTPRYLIKTRGQQVTLSCSPISGHRSVSWYQQTPGQGLQFLFEYFSETQRNKGNFPGRFSGRQFSNSRSEMNVSTLELGDSALYLCASSLATPGHHVNTEAFFGQGTRLTVV.